The 32 T cell receptor beta chains below all came from one sample that was sequenced in a study of cytomegalovirus exposure and HLA in healthy donors. Primers: 60 Vbeta forward and 13 Jbeta reverse. Clones were read by immunoSEQ multiplex PCR, and TCRdb kept only the in-frame ones, dropping some. The table lists tens of thousands of clones, over 75% of them singletons. The sequenced sample consisted of PBMCs. These receptors were collected from a male donor in good health and CMV-seropositive.

V and J are TRBV18 and TRBJ2-3; D gene uncertain. V was shortened by 0 bases and J by 4 bases, with 8 bases between the two germline ends. The CDR3 covers 14 residues. Germline CDR1 is KGHSH and CDR2 is LQKENI. This chain's CDR3 is CASSPPAIADTQYF. The CDR3 DNA follows: TGTGCCAGCTCACCACCCGCGATCGCAGATACGCAGTATTTT.

The chain joins TRBV16 to TRBJ2-5; tentative D call: TRBD2 (5 bases). V was cut by 0 bases and J by 2 bases, with 7 bases left in between. CDR3 length: 14 amino acids. The germline V gene encodes CDR1 KGHSY and CDR2 FQNENV. CDR3 protein: CASSQSSGQETQYF. The CDR3 DNA reads TGTGCCAGCAGCCAATCGTCGGGACAAGAGACCCAGTACTTC. The full variable domain, its missing parts supplied by reference TRBV16 and TRBJ2-5, is GEEVAQTPKHLVRGEGQKAKLYCAPIKGHSYVFWYQQVLKNEFKFLISFQNENVFDETGMPKERFSAKCLPNSPCSLEIQATKLEDSAVYFCASSQSSGQETQYFGPGTRLLVL.

J is TRBJ2-7 and V is TRBV11-2; D perhaps matches TRBD1 (6 bases). Germline lookup yields CDR1 SGHAT and CDR2 FQNNGV. The CDR3 covers 14 residues. The V end lost 4 bases, the J end lost 4 bases, and 14 bases lay between the germline ends. The CDR3 DNA follows: TGTGCCAGCAGCTCAGCTCTCGGACAGTACGAGCAGTACTTC. Its translation: CASSSALGQYEQYF.

About this clone: Other DNA sequences within the sample encode an identical CDR3. This chain connects TRBV9 to TRBJ2-3, with TRBD2 matching 12 bases. CDR1 and CDR2 (germline): SGDLS, YYNGEE. The CDR3 covers 15 residues. Losses at the gene ends were 4 bases for V and 4 bases for J; bases not matched to a gene: 4. CDR3 in amino acids: CASSSSGRGADTQYF. CDR3 DNA sequence: TGTGCCAGCAGCTCTAGCGGGAGGGGGGCAGATACGCAGTATTTT.

V usage is TRBV5-1 and J usage is TRBJ2-3, with 9 bases fitting TRBD1. The ends lost 4 bases at V and 2 bases at J; junction bases unmatched: 8. Looked up from germline, CDR1 is SGHRS and CDR2 is YFSETQ. The CDR3 consists of 16 residues. DNA of the CDR3: TGCGCCAGCAGCCCACCGGGACAGGGAGCCACAGATACGCAGTATTTT. Its translation: CASSPPGQGATDTQYF.

The chain links TRBV6-1 to TRBJ2-7; 12 bases match TRBD2. V shed 1 base, J shed 2 bases, and the junction held 3 bases outside the gene matches. Germline CDR1 is MNHNS and CDR2 is SASEGT. CDR3 length: 16 residues. The CDR3 protein is CASSEVASGRAYEQYF. The CDR3 bases are TGTGCCAGCAGTGAAGTAGCTAGCGGGAGGGCCTACGAGCAGTACTTC.

This sequence joins TRBV7-2 and TRBJ2-5; D gene uncertain. The length of the CDR3 is 11 residues. With 5 bases removed from V and 2 bases from J, the gap between germline ends came to 3 bases. Per the germline V gene, CDR1 is SGHTA and CDR2 is FQGNSA. The CDR3 spells CASSLQETQYF. CDR3 nucleotide sequence: TGTGCCAGCAGCCTACAAGAGACCCAGTACTTC.

V is TRBV6-5 and J is TRBJ1-2; a weak D match, TRBD1 (5 bases). The V end lost 6 bases, the J end lost 2 bases, and 10 bases lay between the germline ends. This CDR3 is built from 13 residues. Germline values: CDR1 MNHEY, CDR2 SVGAGI. CDR3 residues: CASRLDKNYGYTF. The CDR3 bases are TGTGCCAGCAGACTGGACAAAAACTATGGCTACACCTTC.

This clone showed up just once. V is TRBV6-4 and J is TRBJ2-2; the match to TRBD1 covers 8 bases. V lost 5 bases, J lost 3 bases, and 2 bases stayed unmatched. CDR1 and CDR2 (germline): MRHNA, SNTAGT. CDR3 length: 14 amino acids. The CDR3 region is CASSLTGDTGELFF. The CDR3 DNA sequence: TGTGCCAGCAGTCTGACAGGGGACACCGGGGAGCTGTTTTTT.

The chain employs TRBV15 and TRBJ2-7, with 7 bases lining up with TRBD2. There are 17 residues in the CDR3. Germline assignment: CDR1 LNHNV and CDR2 YYDKDF (reference sequence). Trimming at V came to 0 bases and at J to 4 bases, leaving 12 bases not matched to a gene. CDR3 amino acids: CATSRDLPSGKLYEQYF. In DNA, the CDR3 is TGTGCCACCAGCAGAGATCTCCCTAGCGGCAAGCTTTACGAGCAGTACTTC.

The rearrangement links TRBV19 to TRBJ1-1, with D tentatively TRBD1 (6 bases). This CDR3 spans 14 amino acids. The V gene lost 5 bases and the J gene lost 1 base, with 11 bases spanning the gap. Germline values: CDR1 LNHDA, CDR2 SQIVND (reference sequence). CDR3 sequence: CASSFGTSNTEAFF. DNA for the CDR3: TGTGCCAGTAGTTTCGGGACATCGAACACTGAAGCTTTCTTT.

The CDR3 loop is CASSPLAGGTGELFF. In nucleotides, the CDR3 is TGTGCCAGCAGCCCCTTAGCGGGAGGCACCGGGGAGCTGTTTTTT. The chain recombines TRBV7-3 with TRBJ2-2; 10 positions match TRBD2. Looked up from germline, CDR1 is SGHTA and CDR2 is FQGTGA. The CDR3 consists of 15 residues. V lost 5 bases to trimming and J lost 4 bases; unmatched junction nucleotides: 4.

V usage is TRBV6-5 and J usage is TRBJ2-5, with D unclear. TRBJ2-7 explains the end of the DNA better; the J call may be wrong. Germline V gives CDR1 MNHEY, CDR2 SVGAGI. The CDR3 consists of 13 residues. CDR3 DNA: TGTGCCAGCACTTCAAGTTATACCTACGAGCAGTACTTC. Translation gives CASTSSYTYEQYF.

This clone was counted only a few times. V usage is TRBV2 and J usage is TRBJ1-1, with TRBD1 identical over 8 bases. V was pared by 6 bases and J by 6 bases, with 6 bases of the junction left unmatched. Germline assignment: CDR1 SNHLY and CDR2 FYNNEI. The CDR3 sequence is 13 residues long. The chain's CDR3 is CASSRQGTAEAFF. For the CDR3, the DNA is TGTGCCAGCAGCCGACAGGGGACGGCTGAAGCTTTCTTT. Full variable domain (missing parts from reference TRBV2 and TRBJ1-1): EPEVTQTPSHQVTQMGQEVILRCVPISNHLYFYWYRQILGQKVEFLVSFYNNEISEKSEIFDDQFSVERPDGSNFTLKIRSTKLEDSAMYFCASSRQGTAEAFFGQGTRLTVV.

This chain uses TRBV29-1 with TRBJ2-1; D is undetermined. Trimming took 7 bases from V and 8 from J, leaving 15 bases between them. Germline V CDR1 and CDR2: SQVTM, ANQGSEA. The CDR3 consists of 12 residues. The CDR3 here is CSGIWSSDEQFF. For the CDR3, the DNA is TGCAGCGGGATCTGGAGTTCCGATGAGCAGTTCTTC.

The chain has TRBV7-9 and TRBJ1-2; D unresolved. The CDR3 length is 16 residues. The V and J ends lost 4 bases and 4 bases respectively, with 19 bases between them. Per the germline V gene, CDR1 is SEHNR and CDR2 is FQNEAQ (reference sequence). The CDR3 nucleotides are TGTGCCAGCAGCTCCAATACAGAACCGTTTTTCTATGGCTACACCTTC. Its protein is CASSSNTEPFFYGYTF. The variable domain in full, completed from reference TRBV7-9 and TRBJ1-2, reads DTGVSQNPRHKITKRGQNVTFRCDPISEHNRLYWYRQTLGQGPEFLTYFQNEAQLEKSRLLSDRFSAERPKGSFSTLEIQRTEQGDSAMYLCASSSNTEPFFYGYTFGSGTRLTVV.

The gene calls are TRBV7-9 and TRBJ2-5; D possibly corresponds to TRBD2 (5 bases). The ends were cut back, 6 bases at V and 0 bases at J, with 11 bases in the middle. The germline V gene encodes CDR1 SEHNR and CDR2 FQNEAQ (reference sequence). This CDR3 is built from 14 residues. The CDR3 loop reads CASRLSANQETQYF. The CDR3 region has the DNA TGTGCCAGCAGACTTAGCGCTAACCAAGAGACCCAGTACTTC.

The CDR3 bases are TGTGCCAGCAGTGAACGGAGGGCCAGGGGCTGGGGCGGGGGAGATGGGTACGAGCAGTACTTC. Amino acids: CASSERRARGWGGGDGYEQYF. The V gene is TRBV6-1, the J gene TRBJ2-7, with D perhaps matching TRBD2 (7 bases). Germline V lookup: CDR1 MNHNS, CDR2 SASEGT. CDR3 size: 21 residues. V lost 2 bases and J 4 bases, leaving 33 bases between the germline ends.

The chain has TRBV9 and TRBJ1-2; D gene uncertain. CDR1 and CDR2 from the germline V gene are SGDLS and YYNGEE. The CDR3 contains 14 residues. Trimming left V 0 bases short and J 7 bases short, with 13 bases between. Here the CDR3 reads CASSVESGYRGYTF. The CDR3 DNA follows: TGTGCCAGCAGCGTAGAATCAGGATATCGTGGCTACACCTTC.

The V gene is TRBV5-1, the J gene TRBJ2-4; possible D gene TRBD2, 6 bases. CDR1 is SGHRS, CDR2 YFSETQ, per germline. This CDR3 region has 15 residues. V gave up 4 bases and J gave up 5 bases, with 16 bases separating them. CDR3 region: CASSHSGGPENIQYF. The DNA for the CDR3 is TGCGCCAGCAGCCACAGTGGAGGGCCTGAAAACATTCAGTACTTC.

The chain employs TRBV4-1 and TRBJ2-7; 8 bases agree with TRBD2. The CDR3 spans 17 residues. Germline V CDR1 and CDR2: MGHRA, YSYEKL. The V segment lost 1 base and the J segment 2 bases; nucleotides outside the gene matches: 10. The CDR3 sequence: CASSQGPPGGGPYEQYF. As DNA, the CDR3 is TGCGCCAGCAGCCAAGGTCCCCCGGGAGGGGGTCCCTACGAGCAGTACTTC.

The chain combines TRBV6-4 with TRBJ2-1, with D maybe TRBD1 (5 bases). Germline V gene lookup returns CDR1 MRHNA and CDR2 SNTAGT. CDR3 size: 15 residues. Between the trimmed V and J ends, which lost 6 bases and 0 bases, there was a span of 12 bases. CDR3 DNA: TGTGCCAGCAGGCCTGACAGTGGCTCCTACAATGAGCAGTTCTTC. It codes for CASRPDSGSYNEQFF.

The chain carries TRBV6-1 and TRBJ1-5, with D possibly being TRBD1 (6 bases). CDR3 length: 13 amino acids. V was trimmed by 8 bases and J by 3 bases, leaving 11 bases between them. Per germline, CDR1 MNHNS and CDR2 SASEGT. CDR3 in amino acids: CASVGALNQPQHF. CDR3 DNA: TGTGCCAGCGTGGGGGCTCTCAATCAGCCCCAGCATTTT.

V usage is TRBV5-1 and J usage is TRBJ2-7; 11 bases are a match to TRBD2. The CDR3 is 15 residues long. V shed 4 bases and J 2 bases; nucleotides not matched to a gene: 5. Per the germline V gene, CDR1 is SGHRS and CDR2 is YFSETQ. The chain's CDR3 is CASSTVAGGPYEQYF. DNA for the CDR3: TGCGCCAGCAGCACAGTAGCGGGAGGGCCCTACGAGCAGTACTTC.

This chain uses TRBV5-1 with TRBJ1-1; the D is unclear. V was clipped by 4 bases and J by 1 base, with 11 bases between them. From germline, CDR1 is SGHRS and CDR2 YFSETQ. The CDR3 loop spans 14 amino acids. In nucleotides, the CDR3 is TGCGCCAGCAGCCAGCAGACAACGAACACTGAAGCTTTCTTT. Translated: CASSQQTTNTEAFF. The full variable domain, in which reference TRBV5-1 and TRBJ1-1 provide the parts outside the CDR3, is KAGVTQTPRYLIKTRGQQVTLSCSPISGHRSVSWYQQTPGQGLQFLFEYFSETQRNKGNFPGRFSGRQFSNSRSEMNVSTLELGDSALYLCASSQQTTNTEAFFGQGTRLTVV.

J is TRBJ2-1 and V is TRBV11-3; TRBD2 aligns across 8 bases. Germline V CDR1 and CDR2: SGHNT, YENEEA. Germline trimming cut 5 bases from V and 8 bases from J; bases unmatched to any gene: 8. The CDR3 extends over 14 amino acids. The CDR3 coding sequence is TGTGCCAGCAGCACTTGGACTAGCTCCGATGAGCAGTTCTTC. It specifies CASSTWTSSDEQFF.

This clone has more than one count but fewer than ten. The chain combines TRBV7-2 with TRBJ1-1; D is possibly TRBD1 (6 bases). V lost 5 bases, J lost 3 bases, and 13 bases lay in between. The germline V gene encodes CDR1 SGHTA and CDR2 FQGNSA. The CDR3 spans 14 residues. CDR3 residues: CASSLRTDYTEAFF. The CDR3 DNA follows: TGTGCCAGCAGCCTAAGGACAGACTACACTGAAGCTTTCTTT.

V usage is TRBV19 and J usage is TRBJ2-1; maybe TRBD1 (5 bases). The length of the CDR3 is 15 residues. The V end was cut by 5 bases, the J end by 0 bases, with 11 bases between. Germline CDR1 and CDR2: LNHDA and SQIVND (reference sequence). The CDR3 reads CASSRTLLSYNEQFF. CDR3 coding DNA: TGTGCCAGTAGTCGGACACTTCTCTCCTACAATGAGCAGTTCTTC.

Of note for this clone: At one end the junction does not follow the germline gene, possibly because of a read error. The chain joins TRBV25-1 to TRBJ1-1; D is ambiguous. Germline-derived CDR1 and CDR2 are MGHDK and SYGVNS. CDR3 length: 14 amino acids. The CDR3 protein is CASSEKLARTKAFF. The DNA of the CDR3 is TGTGCCAGCAGTGAAAAATTGGCCCGCACTAAAGCTTTCTTT.

The CDR3 protein is CASSVGHGRAREQYF. The CDR3 DNA reads as TGTGCCAGCAGCGTAGGTCACGGGAGGGCCCGAGAGCAGTACTTC. This chain uses TRBV9 with TRBJ2-7; 8 bases map to TRBD2. The V and J ends lost 0 bases and 7 bases, in that order; junction bases with no gene match: 9. Germline CDR1 and CDR2: SGDLS and YYNGEE. The CDR3 spans 15 residues.

The CDR3 DNA reads TGTGCCAGCACCCGAGGGGCAGGGGCAATTTACGAGCAGTACTTC. Translating gives CASTRGAGAIYEQYF. This sequence joins TRBV19 and TRBJ2-7; perhaps TRBD1 as D (6 bases). The CDR3 extends over 15 amino acids. Germline loops: CDR1 LNHDA, CDR2 SQIVND (reference sequence). The ends were cut back, 9 bases at V and 4 bases at J, with 22 bases in the middle.

The chain combines TRBV12-5 with TRBJ1-1; D unresolved. Germline V CDR1 and CDR2: LGHNT, FRNRAP. The CDR3 is 15 residues long. Trimming took 1 base from V and 0 from J, leaving 9 bases between them. The CDR3 DNA sequence: TGTGCTAGTGGTTTGGATGCCGGTGTGAACACTGAAGCTTTCTTT. It specifies CASGLDAGVNTEAFF.